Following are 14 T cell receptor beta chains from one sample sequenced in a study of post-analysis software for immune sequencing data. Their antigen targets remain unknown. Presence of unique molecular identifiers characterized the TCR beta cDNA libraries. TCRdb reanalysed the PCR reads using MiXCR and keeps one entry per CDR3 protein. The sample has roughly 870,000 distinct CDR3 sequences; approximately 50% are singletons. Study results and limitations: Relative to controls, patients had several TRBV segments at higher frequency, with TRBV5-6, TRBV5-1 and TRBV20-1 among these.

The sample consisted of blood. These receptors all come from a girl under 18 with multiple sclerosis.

The DNA of the CDR3 is TGTGCCAGCAGTTACTCCCGGACAGGGGCAGACTATGGCTACACCTTC. Its translation: CASSYSRTGADYGYTF. This chain connects TRBV6-5 to TRBJ1-2; 9 positions agree with TRBD1. This CDR3 comprises 16 residues. Germline lookup yields CDR1 MNHEY and CDR2 SVGAGI. The ends lost 0 bases at V and 3 bases at J; junction bases unmatched: 5.

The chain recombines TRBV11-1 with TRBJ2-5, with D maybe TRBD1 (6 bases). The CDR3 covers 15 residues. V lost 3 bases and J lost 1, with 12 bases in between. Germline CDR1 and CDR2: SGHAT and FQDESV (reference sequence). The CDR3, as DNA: TGTGCCAGCAGCTTCTTTGGACAGCCCCAAGAGACCCAGTACTTC. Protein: CASSFFGQPQETQYF.

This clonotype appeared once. As DNA, the CDR3 is TGTGCCAGCAGCGTCGAGCGGGGGAGAAACAATGAGCAGTTCTTC. Amino acids: CASSVERGRNNEQFF. The chain joins TRBV9 to TRBJ2-1; 8 bases agree with TRBD2. CDR1 is SGDLS, CDR2 YYNGEE, per germline. This CDR3 has 15 amino acids. J was trimmed by 5 bases and V by 2 bases; bases with no gene match: 6.

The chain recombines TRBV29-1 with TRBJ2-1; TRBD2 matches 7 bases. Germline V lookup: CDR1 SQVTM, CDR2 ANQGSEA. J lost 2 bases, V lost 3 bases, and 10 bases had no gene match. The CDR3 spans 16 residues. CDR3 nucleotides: TGCAGCGTTGATGGAAGGCTAGCGGACGCCTACAATGAGCAGTTCTTC. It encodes CSVDGRLADAYNEQFF.

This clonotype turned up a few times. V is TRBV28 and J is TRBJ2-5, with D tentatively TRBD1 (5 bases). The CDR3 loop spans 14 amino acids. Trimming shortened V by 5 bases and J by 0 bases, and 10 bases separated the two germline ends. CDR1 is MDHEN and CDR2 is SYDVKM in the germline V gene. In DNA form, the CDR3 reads TGTGCCAGCAGTCCCGCAGGGTACCAAGAGACCCAGTACTTC. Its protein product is CASSPAGYQETQYF.

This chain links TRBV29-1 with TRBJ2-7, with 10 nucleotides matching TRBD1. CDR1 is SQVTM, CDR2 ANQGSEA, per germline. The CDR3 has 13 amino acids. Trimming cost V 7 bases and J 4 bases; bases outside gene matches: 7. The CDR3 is CSGGDRGAYEQYF. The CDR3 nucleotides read TGCAGCGGGGGGGACAGGGGCGCATACGAGCAGTACTTC.

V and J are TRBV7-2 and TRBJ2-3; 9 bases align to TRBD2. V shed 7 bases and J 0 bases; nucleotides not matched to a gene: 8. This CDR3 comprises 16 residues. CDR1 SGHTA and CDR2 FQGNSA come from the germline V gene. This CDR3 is CASKLVAGESTDTQYF. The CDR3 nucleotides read TGTGCCAGCAAACTAGTAGCGGGGGAAAGCACAGATACGCAGTATTTT.

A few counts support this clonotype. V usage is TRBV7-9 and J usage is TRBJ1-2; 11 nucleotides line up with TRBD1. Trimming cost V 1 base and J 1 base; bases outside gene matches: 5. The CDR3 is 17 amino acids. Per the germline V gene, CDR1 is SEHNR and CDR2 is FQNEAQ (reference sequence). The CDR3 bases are TGTGCCAGCAGCTTAGGTGCGGGGACAGGGGGTAACTATGGCTACACCTTC. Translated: CASSLGAGTGGNYGYTF.

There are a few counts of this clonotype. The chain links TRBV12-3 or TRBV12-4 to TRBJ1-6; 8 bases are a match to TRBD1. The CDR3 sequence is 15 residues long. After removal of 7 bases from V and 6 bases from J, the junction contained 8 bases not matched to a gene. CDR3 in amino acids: CASTRQGKTNSPLHF. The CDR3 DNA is TGTGCCAGCACCCGACAGGGGAAAACTAATTCACCCCTCCACTTT.

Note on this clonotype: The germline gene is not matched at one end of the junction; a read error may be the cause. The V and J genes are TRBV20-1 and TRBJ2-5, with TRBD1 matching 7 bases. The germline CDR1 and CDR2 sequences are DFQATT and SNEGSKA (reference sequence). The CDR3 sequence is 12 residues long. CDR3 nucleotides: TGCAGGGCTAGAAGGGGGCTGGAGACCCAGTACTTC. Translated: CRARRGLETQYF.

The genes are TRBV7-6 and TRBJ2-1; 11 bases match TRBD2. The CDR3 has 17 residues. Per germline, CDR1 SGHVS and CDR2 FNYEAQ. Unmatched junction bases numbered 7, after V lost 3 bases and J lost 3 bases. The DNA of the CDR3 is TGTGCCAGCAGCTTTCAGCCCGGGACTAGCGGCTACAATGAGCAGTTCTTC. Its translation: CASSFQPGTSGYNEQFF.

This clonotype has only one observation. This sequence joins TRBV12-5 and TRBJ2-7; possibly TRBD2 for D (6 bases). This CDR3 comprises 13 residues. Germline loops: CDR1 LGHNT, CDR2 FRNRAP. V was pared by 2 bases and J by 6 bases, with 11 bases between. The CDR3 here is CASGLKTRTEQYF. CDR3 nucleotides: TGTGCTAGTGGTTTGAAGACTAGGACCGAGCAGTACTTC.

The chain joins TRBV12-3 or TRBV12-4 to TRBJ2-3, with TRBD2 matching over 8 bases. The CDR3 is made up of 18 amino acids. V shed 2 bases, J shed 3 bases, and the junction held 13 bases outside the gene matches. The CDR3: CASSLKRRGVGLTDTQYF. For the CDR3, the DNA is TGTGCCAGCAGTTTAAAGCGGCGGGGGGTCGGACTGACAGATACGCAGTATTTT.

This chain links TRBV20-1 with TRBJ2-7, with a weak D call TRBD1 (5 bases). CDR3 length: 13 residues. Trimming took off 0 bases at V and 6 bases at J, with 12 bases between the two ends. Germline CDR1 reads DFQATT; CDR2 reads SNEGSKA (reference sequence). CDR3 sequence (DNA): TGCAGTGCTAGAGATTTGTTTGGGGCCGAGCAGTACTTC. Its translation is CSARDLFGAEQYF.